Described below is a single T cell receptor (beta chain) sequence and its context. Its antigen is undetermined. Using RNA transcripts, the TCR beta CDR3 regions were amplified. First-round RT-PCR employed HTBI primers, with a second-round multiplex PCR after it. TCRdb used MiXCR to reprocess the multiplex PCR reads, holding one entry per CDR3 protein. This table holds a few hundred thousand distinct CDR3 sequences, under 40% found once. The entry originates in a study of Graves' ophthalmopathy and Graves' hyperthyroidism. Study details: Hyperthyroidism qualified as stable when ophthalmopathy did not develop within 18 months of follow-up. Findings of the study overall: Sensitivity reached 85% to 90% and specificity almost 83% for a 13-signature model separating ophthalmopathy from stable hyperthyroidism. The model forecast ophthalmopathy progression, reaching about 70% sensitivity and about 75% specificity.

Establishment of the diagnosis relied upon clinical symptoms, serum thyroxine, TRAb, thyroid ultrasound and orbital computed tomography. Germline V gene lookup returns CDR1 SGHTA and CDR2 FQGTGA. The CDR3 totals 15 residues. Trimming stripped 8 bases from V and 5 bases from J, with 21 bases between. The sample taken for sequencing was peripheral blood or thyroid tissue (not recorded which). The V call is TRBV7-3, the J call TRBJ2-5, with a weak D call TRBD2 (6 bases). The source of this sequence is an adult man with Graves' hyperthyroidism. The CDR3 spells CASSPPPGTQETQYF. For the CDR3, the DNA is TGTGCCAGCTCACCACCGCCCGGGACTCAGGAGACCCAGTACTTC.